The sequence of this T cell receptor (beta chain) was determined in a study of blood T cell repertoires in COVID-19. The wider study: The United States, Italy and Spain supplied acute and convalescent COVID-19 samples.

Sequenced by immunoSEQ multiplex PCR; TCRdb stores in-frame clones only, minus some. The repertoire holds under 150,000 clones, with about 87% as singletons. CDR1 LNHDA and CDR2 SQIVND come from the germline V gene (reference sequence). This CDR3 region has 15 residues. V was clipped by 3 bases and J by 4 bases, with 15 bases between them. Specimen: PBMCs or T cells enriched from blood (not recorded which). The receptor was isolated from a man between 50 and 59 years old in a cohort exposed to, infected with or recovered from COVID-19 (not recorded which). The chain links TRBV19 to TRBJ1-2, with D perhaps matching TRBD1 (6 bases). CDR3 nucleotide sequence: TGTGCCAGTAGTATTTACCGGGACATACGCTATGGCTACACCTTC. Its translation: CASSIYRDIRYGYTF.